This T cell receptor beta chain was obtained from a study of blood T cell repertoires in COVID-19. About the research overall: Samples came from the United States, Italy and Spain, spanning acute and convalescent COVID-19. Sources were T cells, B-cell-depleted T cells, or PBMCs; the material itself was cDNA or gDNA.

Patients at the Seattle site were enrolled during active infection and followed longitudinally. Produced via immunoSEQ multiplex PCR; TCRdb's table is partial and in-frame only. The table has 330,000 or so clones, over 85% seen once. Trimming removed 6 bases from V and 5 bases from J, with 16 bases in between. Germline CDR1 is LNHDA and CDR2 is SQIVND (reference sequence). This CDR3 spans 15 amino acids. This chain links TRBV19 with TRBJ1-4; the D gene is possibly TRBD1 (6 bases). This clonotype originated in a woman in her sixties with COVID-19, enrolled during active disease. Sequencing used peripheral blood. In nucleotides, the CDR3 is TGTGCCAGTAGGAGAGGAGGGGGAGGGAATGAAAAACTGTTTTTT. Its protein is CASRRGGGGNEKLFF.